Detailed here is one T cell receptor (beta chain). This sample is drawn from a study of cytomegalovirus exposure and HLA in healthy donors. V shed 6 bases, J shed 4 bases, and the junction held 2 bases outside the gene matches. Germline CDR1 reads MGHDK; CDR2 reads SYGVNS. The CDR3 spans 13 residues. The assay was immunoSEQ multiplex PCR, and TCRdb's table has in-frame clones only and misses some. The table shows around 150,000 clones, with about 90% occurring only once. Sequencing was performed on PBMCs. The rearrangement joins TRBV25-1 to TRBJ1-4, with TRBD1 identical over 7 bases. This clonotype was obtained from a woman aged 18-35 years in good health and CMV-seropositive. CDR3 protein: CASRGQINEKLFF. The CDR3 coding sequence is TGTGCCAGCAGGGGACAGATTAATGAAAAACTGTTTTTT.